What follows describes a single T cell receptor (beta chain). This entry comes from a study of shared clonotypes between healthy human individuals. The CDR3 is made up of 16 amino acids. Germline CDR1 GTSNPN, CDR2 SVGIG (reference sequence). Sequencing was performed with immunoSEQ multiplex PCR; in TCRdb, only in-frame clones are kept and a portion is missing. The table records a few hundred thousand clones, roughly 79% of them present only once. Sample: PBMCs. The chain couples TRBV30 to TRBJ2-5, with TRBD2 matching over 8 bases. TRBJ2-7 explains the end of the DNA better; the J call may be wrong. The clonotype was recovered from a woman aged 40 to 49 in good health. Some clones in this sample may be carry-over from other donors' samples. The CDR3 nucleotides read TGTGCCTCCACCACCCCCGTGAGCGGGAGCGTGTACGAGCAGTACTTC. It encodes CASTTPVSGSVYEQYF.